These 20 T cell receptor beta chains were sequenced from one sample in a study of regulatory T cells in long-lasting Graves disease. Investigators prepared the TCR beta libraries by applying iRepertoire HTBI primers and Arm-PCR of CDR3 regions. MiXCR, run by TCRdb on the multiplex PCR reads, gives a single entry per CDR3 protein. The profile shows 400,000 to 500,000 distinct CDR3 sequences, about a sixth of them singletons. Time point meaning: newly diagnosed GD, antithyroid drugs for less than 3 months. Isolated PBMC RNA provided the starting material for the TCR library. The sample was also reused in another study, on T cells in Graves' hyperthyroidism and ophthalmopathy.

The specimen comprised peripheral blood mononuclear cells (PBMCs), sampled at new diagnosis, from a patient treated with antithyroid drugs. Source of these receptors: a woman between 18 and 29 years old with Graves disease.

This clonotype was seen repeatedly, ten times or more. J is TRBJ2-7 and V is TRBV6-1; D is possibly TRBD1 or TRBD2 (6 bases each). The V gene lost 6 bases and the J gene lost 7 bases, with 19 bases spanning the gap. Germline-derived CDR1 and CDR2 are MNHNS and SASEGT. This CDR3 has 14 amino acids. As DNA, the CDR3 is TGTGCCAGCAGAAACGGACAGCGGGTCGGGGAGCAGTACTTC. Translating it yields CASRNGQRVGEQYF.

Ten or more counts support this clonotype. The V call is TRBV24-1, the J call TRBJ2-3; D perhaps matches TRBD1 (6 bases). V dropped 2 bases and J dropped 1 base, with 9 bases sitting between them. The CDR3 contains 15 residues. Germline V gene sequence: CDR1 KGHDR, CDR2 SFDVKD. The CDR3 DNA sequence: TGTGCCACCAGTGATTACAGGGACGGCACAGATACGCAGTATTTT. It codes for CATSDYRDGTDTQYF.

In this sample, this clonotype turned up many times. The chain employs TRBV7-2 and TRBJ2-3; 7 bases fit TRBD2. Trimming took 2 bases from V and 3 from J; bases not matched to a gene: 11. This CDR3 comprises 17 residues. Per the germline V gene, CDR1 is SGHTA and CDR2 is FQGNSA. DNA for the CDR3: TGTGCCAGCAGCTTAAGGAATCGCGGGAGTTGGACAGATACGCAGTATTTT. It codes for CASSLRNRGSWTDTQYF.

There are many counts of this clonotype. The V and J genes are TRBV27 and TRBJ2-5; 8 bases match TRBD2. CDR3 size: 16 residues. V lost 5 bases, J lost 2 bases, and 10 bases stayed unmatched. Germline V gene data show CDR1 as MNHEY and CDR2 as SMNVEV (reference sequence). The CDR3 DNA sequence: TGTGCCAGCAGTATGCGGGGCTTAGCGGGACAAGAGACCCAGTACTTC. This gives the protein CASSMRGLAGQETQYF.

This clonotype came up many times. V and J are TRBV12-3 or TRBV12-4 and TRBJ2-7; TRBD1 aligns across 9 bases. This CDR3 is built from 15 residues. The trim removed 5 bases at V and 3 bases at J, leaving 8 bases unmatched. The CDR3 DNA reads TGTGCCAGCAGTCGGACCGGGACAGGGTTCTACGAGCAGTACTTC. It translates to CASSRTGTGFYEQYF.

This clonotype was observed a handful of times. The V and J genes are TRBV18 and TRBJ1-1, with 9 positions matching TRBD1. The junction had 7 bases not matched to a gene; V was cut back by 3 bases and J by 5 bases. Germline V gives CDR1 KGHSH, CDR2 LQKENI. This CDR3 has 15 amino acids. The CDR3 DNA reads TGTGCCAGCTCACCCCGGGACAGGGTACAAACTGAAGCTTTCTTT. It encodes CASSPRDRVQTEAFF.

This clonotype appeared many times. V gene TRBV2 combines with J gene TRBJ1-1; possibly TRBD1 for D (5 bases). This CDR3 is 13 amino acids long. The ends were cut back, 6 bases at V and 5 bases at J, with 13 bases in the middle. CDR1 is SNHLY, CDR2 FYNNEI, per germline. The CDR3, as DNA: TGTGCCAGCAGACCTGAGGGGTTTACTGAAGCTTTCTTT. This codes for CASRPEGFTEAFF.

This clonotype was observed at least ten times. The chain has TRBV27 and TRBJ2-5; 12 positions match TRBD2. Germline lookup yields CDR1 MNHEY and CDR2 SMNVEV (reference sequence). CDR3 size: 18 residues. J gave up 0 bases and V 4 bases, and 9 bases lay outside the gene matches. In nucleotides, the CDR3 is TGTGCCAGCAGTTCACCGGGACTAGCGGGCCCGTACCAAGAGACCCAGTACTTC. Translating gives CASSSPGLAGPYQETQYF.

This clonotype was observed at least ten times. The chain links TRBV6-5 to TRBJ1-2; unclear D gene. This CDR3 spans 14 amino acids. Germline CDR1 and CDR2: MNHEY and SVGAGI. V lost 2 bases to trimming and J lost 7 bases, with 14 bases between them. In nucleotides, the CDR3 is TGTGCCAGCAGTTACGGGCGCAGCCCGATTGGCTACACCTTC. Residues: CASSYGRSPIGYTF.

This sequence joins TRBV6-1 and TRBJ2-1; D is undetermined. From germline, CDR1 is MNHNS and CDR2 SASEGT. This CDR3 is built from 12 residues. The V and J ends lost 7 bases and 1 base respectively, with 5 bases between them. The CDR3: CASTGSYNEQFF. In DNA form, the CDR3 reads TGTGCCAGCACCGGGTCCTACAATGAGCAGTTCTTC.

The chain joins TRBV3-1 to TRBJ2-7; D is possibly TRBD1 (6 bases). Between the trimmed V and J ends, which lost 1 base and 5 bases, there was a span of 12 bases. The CDR3 runs 14 residues. Germline V CDR1 and CDR2: LGHDT, YNNKEL (reference sequence). CDR3 DNA sequence: TGTGCCAGCAGCCAAGTGCAGGGGTTCCACGAGCAGTACTTC. Its translation: CASSQVQGFHEQYF.

The V call is TRBV30, the J call TRBJ1-5, with unresolved D. Germline CDR1 reads GTSNPN; CDR2 reads SVGIG (reference sequence). The CDR3 extends over 13 amino acids. V lost 1 base and J 0 bases, leaving 4 bases between the germline ends. CDR3 coding DNA: TGTGCCTGGAGTGAGAATAGCAATCAGCCCCAGCATTTT. Its translation: CAWSENSNQPQHF.

The table lists this clonotype with a few counts. The rearrangement links TRBV4-3 to TRBJ1-6; 7 nucleotides agree with TRBD1. V gave up 4 bases and J gave up 8 bases; unmatched junction bases: 8. CDR3 length equals 15 residues. Germline V CDR1 and CDR2: LGHNA, YSLEER. CDR3 in DNA: TGCGCCAGCAGCCCCAAGGCCGACAGGGATTCACCCCTCCACTTT. This translates into CASSPKADRDSPLHF.

This clonotype was observed a handful of times. The chain links TRBV7-9 to TRBJ2-7, with 15 bases lining up with TRBD2. V shed 1 base, J shed 8 bases, and the junction held 6 bases outside the gene matches. This CDR3 contains 16 residues. Germline loops: CDR1 SEHNR, CDR2 FQNEAQ (reference sequence). CDR3 bases: TGTGCCAGCAGCTTAGATGGGGGGACTAGCGGGAGGAAGCAGTACTTC. Translated: CASSLDGGTSGRKQYF.

The table lists this clonotype with many counts. The V gene is TRBV20-1, the J gene TRBJ2-5, with TRBD1 identical over 11 bases. The length of the CDR3 is 15 residues. Per germline, CDR1 DFQATT and CDR2 SNEGSKA (reference sequence). The trim removed 4 bases at V and 5 bases at J, leaving 9 bases unmatched. The CDR3 DNA reads TGCAGTGCTAAATCGCCCGGGACAGGGGGTGAGACCCAGTACTTC. It yields the protein CSAKSPGTGGETQYF.

This clonotype came up many times. DNA of the CDR3: TGCAGTGCTAGGGATGGAGAGACCCAGTACTTC. Translation: CSARDGETQYF. The rearrangement links TRBV20-1 to TRBJ2-5; D is ambiguous. V lost 3 bases and J 4 bases, leaving 6 bases between the germline ends. This CDR3 is 11 amino acids long. Germline values: CDR1 DFQATT, CDR2 SNEGSKA (reference sequence).

This clonotype was found many times. J is TRBJ2-1 and V is TRBV7-9; D remains ambiguous. Looked up from germline, CDR1 is SEHNR and CDR2 is FQNEAQ (reference sequence). The CDR3 runs to 11 residues. Trimming pared 2 bases from V and 10 bases from J, leaving 6 bases between. CDR3 sequence: CASSLTWEQFF. Written as DNA, the CDR3 is TGTGCCAGCAGCTTAACGTGGGAGCAGTTCTTC.

Only a few counts were recorded for this clonotype. The rearrangement joins TRBV7-9 to TRBJ1-1, with 7 nucleotides matching TRBD1. Per the germline V gene, CDR1 is SEHNR and CDR2 is FQNEAQ (reference sequence). V gave up 5 bases and J gave up 4 bases; unmatched junction bases: 4. The CDR3 is made up of 13 amino acids. CDR3 bases: TGTGCCAGCAGCGCGGGACAGCTCACTGAAGCTTTCTTT. Its protein product is CASSAGQLTEAFF.

This clonotype was detected ten times or more. The chain employs TRBV12-3 or TRBV12-4 and TRBJ2-1, with D unresolved. Trimming took off 7 bases at V and 4 bases at J, with 8 bases between the two ends. The CDR3 totals 12 residues. The CDR3 coding sequence is TGTGCCAGCACCTTATCTTACAATGAGCAGTTCTTC. It yields the protein CASTLSYNEQFF.

The sample holds many counts of this clonotype. The V gene is TRBV28, the J gene TRBJ2-7; tentative D call: TRBD1 (6 bases). The V gene lost 3 bases and the J gene lost 5 bases, with 20 bases spanning the gap. The length of the CDR3 is 16 residues. Germline V gene data show CDR1 as MDHEN and CDR2 as SYDVKM. The DNA for the CDR3 is TGTGCCAGCAGTTTCGTCACAGGGCTGAACCCGGACGAGCAGTACTTC. Translation: CASSFVTGLNPDEQYF.